This T cell receptor beta chain was documented in a study of blood T cell repertoires in COVID-19. On the study more broadly: Researchers got acute and convalescent COVID-19 samples from the United States, Italy and Spain.

J lost 8 bases, V lost 7 bases, and 8 bases had no gene match. Germline CDR1 is LNHDA and CDR2 is SQIVND (reference sequence). This CDR3 has 14 residues. Grouping used clinical history reported by participants in a survey and questionnaire. Per the study methods: Cell counts per sample came from amplifying reference gene primers. The method was immunoSEQ multiplex PCR; TCRdb's version includes in-frame clones alone and lacks a portion of them. V and J calls and clone size come straight from that table; D and trimming were deduced from the DNA. This table has 350,000 to 450,000 clones, 90% to 95% appearing once.

The sequence derives from a woman between 40 and 50 years old who had been exposed to COVID-19. Sequencing was carried out using PBMCs or T cells enriched from blood (not recorded which). The V gene is TRBV19, the J gene TRBJ1-4; 9 bases align to TRBD1. The CDR3 loop is CASTPQGAYEKLFF. For the CDR3, the DNA is TGTGCCAGTACTCCACAGGGGGCCTACGAAAAACTGTTTTTT. The full variable domain, with the rest looked up from reference TRBV19 and TRBJ1-4, is DGGITQSPKYLFRKEGQNVTLSCEQNLNHDAMYWYRQDPGQGLRLIYYSQIVNDFQKGDIAEGYSVSREKKESFPLTVTSAQKNPTAFYLCASTPQGAYEKLFFGSGTQLSVL.